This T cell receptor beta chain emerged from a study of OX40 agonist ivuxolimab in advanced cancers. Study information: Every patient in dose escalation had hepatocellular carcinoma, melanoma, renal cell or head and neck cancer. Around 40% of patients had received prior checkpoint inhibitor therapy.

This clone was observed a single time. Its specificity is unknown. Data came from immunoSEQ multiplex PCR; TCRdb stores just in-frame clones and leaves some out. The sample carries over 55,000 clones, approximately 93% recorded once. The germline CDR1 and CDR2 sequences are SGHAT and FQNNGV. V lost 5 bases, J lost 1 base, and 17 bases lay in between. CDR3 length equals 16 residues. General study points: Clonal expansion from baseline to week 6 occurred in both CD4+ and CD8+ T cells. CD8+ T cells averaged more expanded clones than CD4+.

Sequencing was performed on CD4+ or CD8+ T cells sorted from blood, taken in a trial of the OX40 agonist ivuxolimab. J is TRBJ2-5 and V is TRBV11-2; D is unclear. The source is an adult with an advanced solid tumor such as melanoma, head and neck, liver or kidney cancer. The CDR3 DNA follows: TGTGCCAGCAGCCCAACCGGCGGCTACGCCCAAGAGACCCAGTACTTC. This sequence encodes CASSPTGGYAQETQYF.